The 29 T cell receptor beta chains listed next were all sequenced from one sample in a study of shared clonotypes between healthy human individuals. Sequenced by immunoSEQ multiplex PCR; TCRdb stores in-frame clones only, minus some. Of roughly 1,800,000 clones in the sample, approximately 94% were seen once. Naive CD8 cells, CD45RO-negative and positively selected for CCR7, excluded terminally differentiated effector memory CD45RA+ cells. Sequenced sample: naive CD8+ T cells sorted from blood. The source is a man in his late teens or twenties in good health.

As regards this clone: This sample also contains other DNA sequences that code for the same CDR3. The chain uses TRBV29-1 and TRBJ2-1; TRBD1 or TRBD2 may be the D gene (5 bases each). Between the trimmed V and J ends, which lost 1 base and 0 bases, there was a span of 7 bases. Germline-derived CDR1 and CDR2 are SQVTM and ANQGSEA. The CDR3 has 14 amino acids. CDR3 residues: CSVEGGSSYNEQFF. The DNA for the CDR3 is TGCAGCGTTGAAGGGGGGAGCTCCTACAATGAGCAGTTCTTC.

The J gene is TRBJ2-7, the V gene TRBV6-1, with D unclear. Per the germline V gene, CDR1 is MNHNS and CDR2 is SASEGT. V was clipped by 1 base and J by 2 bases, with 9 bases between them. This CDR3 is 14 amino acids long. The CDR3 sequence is CASSEGPIPYEQYF. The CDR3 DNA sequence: TGTGCCAGCAGTGAAGGACCCATTCCCTACGAGCAGTACTTC.

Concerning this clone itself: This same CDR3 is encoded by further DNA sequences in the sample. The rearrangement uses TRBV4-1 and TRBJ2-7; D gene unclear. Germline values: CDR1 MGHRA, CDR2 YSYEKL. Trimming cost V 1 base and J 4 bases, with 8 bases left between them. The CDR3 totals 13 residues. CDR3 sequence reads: CASSQGSGYEQYF. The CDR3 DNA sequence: TGCGCCAGCAGCCAAGGGTCTGGTTACGAGCAGTACTTC.

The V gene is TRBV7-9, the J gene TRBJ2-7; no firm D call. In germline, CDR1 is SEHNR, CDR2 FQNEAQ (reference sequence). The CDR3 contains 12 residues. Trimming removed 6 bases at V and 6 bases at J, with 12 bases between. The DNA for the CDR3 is TGTGCCAGCAGTGCCGTCCCCTCCGAGCAGTACTTC. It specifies CASSAVPSEQYF.

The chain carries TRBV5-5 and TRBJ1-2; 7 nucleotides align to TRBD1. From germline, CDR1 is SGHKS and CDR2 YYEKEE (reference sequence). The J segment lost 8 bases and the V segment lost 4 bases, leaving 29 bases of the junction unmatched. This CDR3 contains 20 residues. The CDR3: CASSRQGYSPPRDLKEGYTF. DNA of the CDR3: TGTGCCAGCAGCCGACAGGGTTACTCTCCCCCTCGGGACCTTAAGGAAGGCTACACCTTC.

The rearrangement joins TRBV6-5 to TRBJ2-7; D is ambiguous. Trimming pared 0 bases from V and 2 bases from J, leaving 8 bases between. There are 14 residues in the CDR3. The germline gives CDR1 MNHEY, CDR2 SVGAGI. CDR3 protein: CASSYSSKPYEQYF. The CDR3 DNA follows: TGTGCCAGCAGTTACTCAAGCAAACCCTACGAGCAGTACTTC.

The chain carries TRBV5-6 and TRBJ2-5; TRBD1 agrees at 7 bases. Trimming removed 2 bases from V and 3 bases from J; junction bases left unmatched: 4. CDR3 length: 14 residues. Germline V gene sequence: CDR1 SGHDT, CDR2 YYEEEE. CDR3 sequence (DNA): TGTGCCAGCAGCTTCCTAGGACAGGAAGAGACCCAGTACTTC. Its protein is CASSFLGQEETQYF.

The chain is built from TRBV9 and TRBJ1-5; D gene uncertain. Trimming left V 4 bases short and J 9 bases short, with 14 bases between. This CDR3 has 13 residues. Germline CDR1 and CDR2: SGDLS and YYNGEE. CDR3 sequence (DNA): TGTGCCAGCAGCTCCATCACCCGGGGGCCCCAGCATTTT. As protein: CASSSITRGPQHF.

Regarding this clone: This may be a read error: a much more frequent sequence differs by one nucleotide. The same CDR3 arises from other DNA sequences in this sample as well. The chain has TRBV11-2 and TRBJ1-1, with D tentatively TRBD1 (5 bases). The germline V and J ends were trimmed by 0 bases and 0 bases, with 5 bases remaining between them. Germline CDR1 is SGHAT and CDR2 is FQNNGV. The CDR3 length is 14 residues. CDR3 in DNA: TGTGCCAGCAGCTTAGAAGGGGTGAACACTGAAGCTTTCTTT. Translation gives CASSLEGVNTEAFF.

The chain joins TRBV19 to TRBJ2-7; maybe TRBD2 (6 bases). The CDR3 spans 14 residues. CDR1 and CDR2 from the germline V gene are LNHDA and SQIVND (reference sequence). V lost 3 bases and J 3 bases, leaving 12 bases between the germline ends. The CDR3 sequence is CASSIAGSNYEQYF. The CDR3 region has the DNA TGTGCCAGTAGTATTGCCGGGAGTAACTACGAGCAGTACTTC. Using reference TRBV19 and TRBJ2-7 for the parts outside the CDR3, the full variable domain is DGGITQSPKYLFRKEGQNVTLSCEQNLNHDAMYWYRQDPGQGLRLIYYSQIVNDFQKGDIAEGYSVSREKKESFPLTVTSAQKNPTAFYLCASSIAGSNYEQYFGPGTRLTVT.

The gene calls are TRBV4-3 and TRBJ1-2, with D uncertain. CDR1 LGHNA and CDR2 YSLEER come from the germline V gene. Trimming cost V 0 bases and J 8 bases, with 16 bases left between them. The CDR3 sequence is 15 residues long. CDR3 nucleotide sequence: TGCGCCAGCAGCCAAGACCTATTTCCGAGCGGCGGCTACACCTTC. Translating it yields CASSQDLFPSGGYTF.

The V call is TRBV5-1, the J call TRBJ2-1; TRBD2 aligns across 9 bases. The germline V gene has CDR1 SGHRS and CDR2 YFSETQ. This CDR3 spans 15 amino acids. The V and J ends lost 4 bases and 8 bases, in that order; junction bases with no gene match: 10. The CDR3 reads CASSLPAGGPDEQFF. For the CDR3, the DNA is TGCGCCAGCAGCCTACCTGCGGGAGGGCCCGATGAGCAGTTCTTC.

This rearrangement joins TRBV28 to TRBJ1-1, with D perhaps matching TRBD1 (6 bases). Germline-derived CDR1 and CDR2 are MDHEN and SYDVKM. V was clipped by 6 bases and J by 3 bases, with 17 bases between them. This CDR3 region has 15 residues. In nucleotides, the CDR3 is TGTGCCAGCAGCAAACAGGGTTTGGTATACACTGAAGCTTTCTTT. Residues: CASSKQGLVYTEAFF.

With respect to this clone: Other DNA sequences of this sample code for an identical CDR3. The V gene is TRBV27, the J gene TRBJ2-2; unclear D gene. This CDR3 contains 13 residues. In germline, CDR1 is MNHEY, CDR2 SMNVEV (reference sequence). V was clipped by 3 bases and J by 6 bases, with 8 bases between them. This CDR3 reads CASSFGGAGELFF. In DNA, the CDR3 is TGTGCCAGCAGTTTTGGCGGAGCCGGGGAGCTGTTTTTT.

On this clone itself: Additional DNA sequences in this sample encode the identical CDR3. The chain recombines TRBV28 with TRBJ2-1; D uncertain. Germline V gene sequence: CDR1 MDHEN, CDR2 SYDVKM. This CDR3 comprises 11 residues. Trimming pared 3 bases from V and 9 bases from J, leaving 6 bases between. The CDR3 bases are TGTGCCAGCAGTTTTTCGGGTGAGCAGTTCTTC. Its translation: CASSFSGEQFF.

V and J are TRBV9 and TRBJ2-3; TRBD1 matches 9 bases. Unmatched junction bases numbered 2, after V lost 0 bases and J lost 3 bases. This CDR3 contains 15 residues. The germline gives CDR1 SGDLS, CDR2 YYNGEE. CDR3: CASSVGGTGTDTQYF. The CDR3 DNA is TGTGCCAGCAGCGTAGGGGGGACAGGGACAGATACGCAGTATTTT.

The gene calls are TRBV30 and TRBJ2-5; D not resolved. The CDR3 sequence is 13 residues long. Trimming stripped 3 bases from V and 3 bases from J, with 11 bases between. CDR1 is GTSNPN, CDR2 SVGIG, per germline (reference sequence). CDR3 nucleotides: TGTGCCTGGAGGAAGGTAGTTAAAGAGACCCAGTACTTC. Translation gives CAWRKVVKETQYF. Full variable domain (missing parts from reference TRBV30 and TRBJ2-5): SQTIHQWPATLVQPVGSPLSLECTVEGTSNPNLYWYRQAAGRGLQLLFYSVGIGQISSEVPQNLSASRPQDRQFILSSKKLLLSDSGFYLCAWRKVVKETQYFGPGTRLLVL.

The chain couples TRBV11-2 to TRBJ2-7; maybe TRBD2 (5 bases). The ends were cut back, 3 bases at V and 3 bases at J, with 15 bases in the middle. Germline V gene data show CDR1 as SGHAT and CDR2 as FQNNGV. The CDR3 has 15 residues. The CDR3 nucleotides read TGTGCCAGCAGCTTCTCTCCGGGAAATCTCTACGAGCAGTACTTC. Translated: CASSFSPGNLYEQYF.

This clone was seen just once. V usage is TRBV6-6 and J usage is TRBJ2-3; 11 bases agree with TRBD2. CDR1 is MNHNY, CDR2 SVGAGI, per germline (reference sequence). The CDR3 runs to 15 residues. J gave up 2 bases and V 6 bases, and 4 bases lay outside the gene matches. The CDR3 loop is CASRETSGDTDTQYF. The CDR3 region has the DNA TGTGCCAGCAGGGAGACTAGCGGGGACACAGATACGCAGTATTTT.

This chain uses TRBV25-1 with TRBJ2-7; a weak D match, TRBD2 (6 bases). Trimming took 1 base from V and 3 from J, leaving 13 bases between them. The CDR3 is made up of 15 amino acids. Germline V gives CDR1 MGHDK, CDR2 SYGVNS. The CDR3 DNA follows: TGTGCCAGCAGTGAATGGGGGGAAGGGAACTACGAGCAGTACTTC. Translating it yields CASSEWGEGNYEQYF.

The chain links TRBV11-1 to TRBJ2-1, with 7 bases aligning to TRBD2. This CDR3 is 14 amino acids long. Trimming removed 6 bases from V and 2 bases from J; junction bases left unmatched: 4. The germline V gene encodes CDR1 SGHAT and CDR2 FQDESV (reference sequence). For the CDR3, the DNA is TGTGCCAGCAGTCCCGGGGGGACCTACAATGAGCAGTTCTTC. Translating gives CASSPGGTYNEQFF.

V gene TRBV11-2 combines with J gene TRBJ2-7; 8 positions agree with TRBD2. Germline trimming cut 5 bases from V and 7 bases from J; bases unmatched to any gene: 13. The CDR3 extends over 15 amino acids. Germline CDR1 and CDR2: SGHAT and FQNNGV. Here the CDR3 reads CASSPFSGGPGEQYF. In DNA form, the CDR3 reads TGTGCCAGCAGCCCCTTTTCGGGAGGGCCGGGGGAGCAGTACTTC.

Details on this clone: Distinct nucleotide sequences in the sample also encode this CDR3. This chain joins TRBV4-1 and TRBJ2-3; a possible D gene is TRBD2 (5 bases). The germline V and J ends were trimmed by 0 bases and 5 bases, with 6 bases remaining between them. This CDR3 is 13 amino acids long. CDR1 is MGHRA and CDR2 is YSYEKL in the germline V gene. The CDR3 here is CASSQDRGDTQYF. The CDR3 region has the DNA TGCGCCAGCAGCCAAGACCGGGGAGATACGCAGTATTTT.

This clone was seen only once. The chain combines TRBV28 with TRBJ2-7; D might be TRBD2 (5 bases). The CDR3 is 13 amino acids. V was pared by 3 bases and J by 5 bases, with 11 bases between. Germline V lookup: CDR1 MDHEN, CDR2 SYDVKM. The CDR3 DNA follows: TGTGCCAGCAGTTTTAGGGAGTTCGACGAGCAGTACTTC. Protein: CASSFREFDEQYF.

The CDR3 is CASSASADRVFHEQYF. For the CDR3, the DNA is TGTGCCAGCAGTGCCTCGGCTGACAGGGTCTTTCACGAGCAGTACTTC. The gene calls are TRBV2 and TRBJ2-7; 7 nucleotides line up with TRBD1. From germline, CDR1 is SNHLY and CDR2 FYNNEI. This CDR3 is built from 16 residues. Trimming at V came to 4 bases and at J to 5 bases, leaving 14 bases not matched to a gene.

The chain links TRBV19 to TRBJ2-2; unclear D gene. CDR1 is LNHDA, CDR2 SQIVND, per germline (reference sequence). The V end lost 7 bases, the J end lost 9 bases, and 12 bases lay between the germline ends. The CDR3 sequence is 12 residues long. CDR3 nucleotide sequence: TGTGCCAGTATCGGCCAGACCTGGGAGCTGTTTTTT. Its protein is CASIGQTWELFF.

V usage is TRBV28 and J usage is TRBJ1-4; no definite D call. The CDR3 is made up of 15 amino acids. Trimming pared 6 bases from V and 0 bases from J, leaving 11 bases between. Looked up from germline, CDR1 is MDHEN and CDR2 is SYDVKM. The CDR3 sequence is CASSHSIATNEKLFF. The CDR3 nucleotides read TGTGCCAGCAGCCACAGCATTGCAACTAATGAAAAACTGTTTTTT.

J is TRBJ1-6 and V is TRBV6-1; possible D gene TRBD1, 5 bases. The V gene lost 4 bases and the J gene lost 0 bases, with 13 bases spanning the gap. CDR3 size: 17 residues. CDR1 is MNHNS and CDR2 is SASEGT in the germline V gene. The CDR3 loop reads CASSGGFTSSYNSPLHF. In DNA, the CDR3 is TGTGCCAGCAGTGGGGGCTTCACTAGCTCCTATAATTCACCCCTCCACTTT.

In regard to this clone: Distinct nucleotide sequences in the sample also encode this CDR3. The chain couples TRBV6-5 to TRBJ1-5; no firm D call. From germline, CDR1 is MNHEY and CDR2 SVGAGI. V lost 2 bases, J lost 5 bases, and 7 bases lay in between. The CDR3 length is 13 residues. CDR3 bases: TGTGCCAGCAGTTACGGACGGGATCAGCCCCAGCATTTT. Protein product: CASSYGRDQPQHF.